This TCR beta chain was found in a study of T-cell reconstitution after alpha-beta-depleted transplantation in children. This clonotype was seen repeatedly, ten times or more. The germline V gene has CDR1 SGDLS and CDR2 YYNGEE. The ends were cut back, 5 bases at V and 4 bases at J, with 12 bases in the middle. The CDR3 covers 13 residues. Unique molecular identifiers featured in how the TCRbeta library was prepared. MiXCR, run by TCRdb on the PCR reads, gives a single entry per CDR3 protein. The sample has about 340,000 distinct CDR3 sequences, about an eighth seen once. This TCR was recovered from a human donor who donated a stem cell graft to a child with Fanconi anemia. This material consisted of PBMCs, taken from the stem cell graft. This chain joins TRBV9 and TRBJ1-2; the D gene is possibly TRBD1 (5 bases). The CDR3 coding sequence is TGTGCCAGCAGAAGGGGAGACTCCTATGGCTACACCTTC. Its translation: CASRRGDSYGYTF.